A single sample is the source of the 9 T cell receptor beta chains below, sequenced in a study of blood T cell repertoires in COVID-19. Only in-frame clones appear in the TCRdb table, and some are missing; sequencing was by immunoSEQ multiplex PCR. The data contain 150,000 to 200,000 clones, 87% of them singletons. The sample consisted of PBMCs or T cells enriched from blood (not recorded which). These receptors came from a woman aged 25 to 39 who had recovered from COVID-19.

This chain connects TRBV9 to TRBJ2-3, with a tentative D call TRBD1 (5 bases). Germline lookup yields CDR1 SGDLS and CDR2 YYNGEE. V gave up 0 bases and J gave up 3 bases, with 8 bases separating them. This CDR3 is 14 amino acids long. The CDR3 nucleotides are TGTGCCAGCAGCGTAGGATCAGGGACAGATACGCAGTATTTT. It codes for CASSVGSGTDTQYF.

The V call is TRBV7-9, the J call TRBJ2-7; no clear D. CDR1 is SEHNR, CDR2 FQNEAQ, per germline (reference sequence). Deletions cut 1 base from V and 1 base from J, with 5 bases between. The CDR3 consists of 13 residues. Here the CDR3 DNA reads TGTGCCAGCAGCTTAGATTATTCCTACGAGCAGTACTTC. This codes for CASSLDYSYEQYF.

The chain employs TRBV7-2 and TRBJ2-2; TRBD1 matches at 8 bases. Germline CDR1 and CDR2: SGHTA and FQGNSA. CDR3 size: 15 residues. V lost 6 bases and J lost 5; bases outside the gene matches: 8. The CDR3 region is CASRLAGGWTGELFF. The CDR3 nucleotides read TGTGCCAGCAGACTAGCAGGGGGCTGGACCGGGGAGCTGTTTTTT.

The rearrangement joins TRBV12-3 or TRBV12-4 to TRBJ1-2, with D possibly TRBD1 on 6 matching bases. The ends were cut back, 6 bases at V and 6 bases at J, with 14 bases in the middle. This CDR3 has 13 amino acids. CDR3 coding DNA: TGTGCCAGCAGCGCCGGGACAAGCCATGGCTACACCTTC. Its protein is CASSAGTSHGYTF.

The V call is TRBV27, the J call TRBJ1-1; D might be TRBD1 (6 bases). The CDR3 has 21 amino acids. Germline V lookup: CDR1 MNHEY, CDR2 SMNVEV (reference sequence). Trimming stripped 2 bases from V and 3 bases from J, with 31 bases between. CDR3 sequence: CASSLITPKLTGLNGYTEAFF. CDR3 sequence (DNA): TGTGCCAGCAGTTTAATCACTCCCAAACTGACAGGTCTAAACGGTTACACTGAAGCTTTCTTT.

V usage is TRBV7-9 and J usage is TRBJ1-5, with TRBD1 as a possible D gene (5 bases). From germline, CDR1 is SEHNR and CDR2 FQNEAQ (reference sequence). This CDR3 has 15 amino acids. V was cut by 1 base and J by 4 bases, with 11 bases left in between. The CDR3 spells CASSLGAGGNQPQHF. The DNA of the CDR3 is TGTGCCAGCAGCTTAGGGGCGGGGGGGAATCAGCCCCAGCATTTT.

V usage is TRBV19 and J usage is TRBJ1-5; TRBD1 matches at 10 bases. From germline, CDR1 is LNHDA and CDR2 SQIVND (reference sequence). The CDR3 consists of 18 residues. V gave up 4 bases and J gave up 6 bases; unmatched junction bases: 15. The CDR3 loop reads CASSTPKGTGVAGQPQHF. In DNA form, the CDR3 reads TGTGCCAGTAGTACCCCAAAAGGGACAGGGGTGGCAGGTCAGCCCCAGCATTTT.

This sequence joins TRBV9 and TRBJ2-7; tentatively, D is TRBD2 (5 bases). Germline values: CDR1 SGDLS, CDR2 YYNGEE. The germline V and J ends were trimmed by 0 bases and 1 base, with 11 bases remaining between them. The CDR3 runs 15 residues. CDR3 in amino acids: CASSVGGVGSYEQYF. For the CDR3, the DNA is TGTGCCAGCAGCGTAGGGGGAGTCGGGTCCTACGAGCAGTACTTC.

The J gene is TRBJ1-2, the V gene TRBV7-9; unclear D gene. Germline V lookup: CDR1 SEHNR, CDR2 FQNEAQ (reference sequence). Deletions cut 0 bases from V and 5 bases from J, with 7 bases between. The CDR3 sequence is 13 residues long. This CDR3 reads CASSLAAGYGYTF. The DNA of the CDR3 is TGTGCCAGCAGCTTAGCTGCAGGATATGGCTACACCTTC.